A single sample is the source of the 2 T cell receptor beta chains below, sequenced in a study of OX40 agonist ivuxolimab in advanced cancers. This table comes from immunoSEQ multiplex PCR, and its TCRdb copy is limited to in-frame clones, with some not included. There are 100,000 or so clones in the sample; around 91% occur only once, and 0.7% to 0.95% lies in the top ten. Specimen: CD4+ or CD8+ T cells sorted from blood, collected in a trial of the OX40 agonist ivuxolimab. These receptors all stem from an adult with an advanced solid tumor such as melanoma, head and neck, liver or kidney cancer.

This CDR3 is CASSEGLAGGETQYF. CDR3 coding DNA: TGTGCCAGCAGTGAAGGACTAGCGGGGGGAGAGACCCAGTACTTC. J is TRBJ2-5 and V is TRBV6-1; TRBD2 aligns across 13 bases. From germline, CDR1 is MNHNS and CDR2 SASEGT. The CDR3 extends over 15 amino acids. V dropped 1 base and J dropped 4; count of bases not matched to a gene: 0.

The chain joins TRBV5-4 to TRBJ2-7; 9 nucleotides line up with TRBD1. The J segment lost 3 bases and the V segment lost 6 bases, leaving 13 bases of the junction unmatched. The CDR3 length is 16 residues. The germline CDR1 and CDR2 sequences are SGHNT and YYREEE (reference sequence). CDR3 region: CASISDSGQGNYEQYF. The DNA for the CDR3 is TGTGCCAGCATTTCCGACTCGGGACAGGGTAACTACGAGCAGTACTTC.